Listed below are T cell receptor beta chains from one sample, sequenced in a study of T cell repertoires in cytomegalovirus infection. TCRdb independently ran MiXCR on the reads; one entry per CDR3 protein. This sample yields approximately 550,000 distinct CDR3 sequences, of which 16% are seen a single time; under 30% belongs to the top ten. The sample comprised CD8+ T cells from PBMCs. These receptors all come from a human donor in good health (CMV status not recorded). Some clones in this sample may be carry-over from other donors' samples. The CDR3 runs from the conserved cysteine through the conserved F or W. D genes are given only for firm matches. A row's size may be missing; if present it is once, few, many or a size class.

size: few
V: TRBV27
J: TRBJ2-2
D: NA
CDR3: CASSFRRANTGELFF
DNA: TGTGCCAGCAGTTTTCGACGGGCGAACACCGGGGAGCTGTTTTTT

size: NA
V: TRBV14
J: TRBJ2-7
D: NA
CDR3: CASGGKRYEQYF
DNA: TGTGCCAGCGGGGGGAAGCGATACGAGCAGTACTTC

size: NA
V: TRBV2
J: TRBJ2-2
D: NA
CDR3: CASRPFAGELFF
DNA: TGTGCCAGCCGGCCTTTTGCCGGGGAGCTGTTTTTT

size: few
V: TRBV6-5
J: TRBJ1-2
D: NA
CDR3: CASSYSSRRDGYTF
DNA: TGTGCCAGCAGTTACTCGTCTCGGAGAGATGGCTACACCTTC

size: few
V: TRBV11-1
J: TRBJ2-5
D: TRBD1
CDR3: CASSRGTGNLLETQYF
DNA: TGTGCCAGCAGCCGTGGGACAGGGAATTTACTAGAGACCCAGTACTTC

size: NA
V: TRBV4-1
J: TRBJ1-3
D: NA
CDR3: CASSHRHGTFSGNTIYF
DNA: TGCGCCAGCAGCCACAGACACGGAACCTTCTCTGGAAACACCATATATTTT

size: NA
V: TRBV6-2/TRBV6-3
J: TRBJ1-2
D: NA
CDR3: CASSYPSPGHFFYYGYTF
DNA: TGTGCCAGCAGTTACCCATCCCCGGGTCACTTCTTTTACTATGGCTACACCTTC

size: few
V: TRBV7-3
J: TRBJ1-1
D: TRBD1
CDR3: CASRSMTGTEAFF
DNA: TGTGCCAGCAGATCCATGACCGGGACAGAGGCTTTCTTT

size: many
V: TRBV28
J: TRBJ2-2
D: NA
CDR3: CASSPHGLRAGELFF
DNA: TGTGCCAGCAGTCCCCACGGGTTAAGGGCCGGGGAGCTGTTTTTT

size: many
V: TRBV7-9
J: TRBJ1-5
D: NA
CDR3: CASSLAIGDQPQHF
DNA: TGTGCCAGCAGCTTAGCTATTGGGGATCAGCCCCAGCATTTT

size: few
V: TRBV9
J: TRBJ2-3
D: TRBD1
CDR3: CASSPTGGKTDTQYF
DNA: TGTGCCAGCAGCCCTACAGGGGGCAAAACAGATACGCAGTATTTT

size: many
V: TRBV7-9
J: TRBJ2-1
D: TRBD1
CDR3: CASTQGPGQWNNEQFF
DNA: TGTGCCAGCACCCAAGGGCCGGGACAGTGGAACAATGAGCAGTTCTTC

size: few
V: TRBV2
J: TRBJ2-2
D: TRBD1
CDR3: CASIPGQGDTGELFF
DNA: TGTGCCAGCATTCCGGGACAGGGGGACACCGGGGAGCTGTTTTTT

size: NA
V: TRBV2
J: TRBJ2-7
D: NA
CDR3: CASSDKRQDYEQYF
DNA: TGTGCCAGCAGTGATAAAAGACAGGACTACGAGCAGTACTTC

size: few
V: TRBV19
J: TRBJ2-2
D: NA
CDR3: CASSTGWTGELFF
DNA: TGTGCCAGTAGTACAGGGTGGACCGGGGAGCTGTTTTTT

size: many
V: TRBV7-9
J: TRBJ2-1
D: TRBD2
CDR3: CASSSGLGIRGEQFF
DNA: TGTGCCAGCAGCTCAGGACTAGGAATCCGAGGTGAGCAGTTCTTC

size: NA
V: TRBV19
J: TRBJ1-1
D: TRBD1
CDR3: CASDLGTGGLTEAFF
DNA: TGTGCCAGTGACTTGGGGACAGGCGGGTTGACTGAAGCTTTCTTT

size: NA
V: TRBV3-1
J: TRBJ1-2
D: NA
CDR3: CASSQDVAQGRKEGYTF
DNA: TGTGCCAGCAGCCAAGATGTCGCTCAGGGGCGAAAAGAAGGCTACACCTTC

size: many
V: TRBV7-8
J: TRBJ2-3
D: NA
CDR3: CASSWTDTQYF
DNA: TGTGCCAGCAGCTGGACAGATACGCAGTATTTT

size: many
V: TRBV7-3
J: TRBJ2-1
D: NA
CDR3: CASSLTGSGEQFF
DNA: TGTGCCAGCAGCTTAACCGGTAGCGGTGAGCAGTTCTTC

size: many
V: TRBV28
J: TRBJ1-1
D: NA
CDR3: CASSYGRGASTEAFF
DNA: TGTGCCAGCAGCTATGGAAGGGGGGCGAGCACTGAAGCTTTCTTT

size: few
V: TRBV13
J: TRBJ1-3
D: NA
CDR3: CASSLGRTVLGNTIYF
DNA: TGTGCCAGCAGCTTAGGGCGGACGGTTCTGGGAAACACCATATATTTT

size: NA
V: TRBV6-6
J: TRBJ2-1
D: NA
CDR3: CASSYEGSSYNEQFF
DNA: TGTGCCAGCAGTTACGAGGGCAGCTCCTACAATGAGCAGTTCTTC

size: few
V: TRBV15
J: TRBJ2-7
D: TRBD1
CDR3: CATTDRGGEQYF
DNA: TGTGCCACCACGGACAGGGGTGGGGAGCAGTACTTC

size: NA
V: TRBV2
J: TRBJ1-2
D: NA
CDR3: CASTERRDPFYGYTF
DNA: TGTGCCAGCACCGAAAGGAGGGACCCCTTCTATGGCTACACCTTC

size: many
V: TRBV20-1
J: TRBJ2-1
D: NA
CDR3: CSAREQIHEQFF
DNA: TGCAGTGCTAGAGAGCAGATCCATGAGCAGTTCTTC